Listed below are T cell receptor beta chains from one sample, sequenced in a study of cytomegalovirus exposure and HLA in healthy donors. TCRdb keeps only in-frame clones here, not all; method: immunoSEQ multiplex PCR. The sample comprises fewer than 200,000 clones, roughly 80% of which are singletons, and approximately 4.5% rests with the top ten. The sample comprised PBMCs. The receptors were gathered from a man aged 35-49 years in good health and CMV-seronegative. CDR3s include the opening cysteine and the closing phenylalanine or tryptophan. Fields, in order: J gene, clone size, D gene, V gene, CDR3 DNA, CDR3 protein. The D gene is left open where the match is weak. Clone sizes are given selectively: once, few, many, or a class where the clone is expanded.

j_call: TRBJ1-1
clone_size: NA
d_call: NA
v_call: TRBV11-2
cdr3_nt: TGTGCCAGCAGCTTATCGGGGTATAACACTGAAGCTTTCTTT
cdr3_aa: CASSLSGYNTEAFF

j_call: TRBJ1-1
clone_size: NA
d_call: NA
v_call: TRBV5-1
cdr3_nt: TGCGCCAGCAGCCCGGAGGGGATGAACACTGAAGCTTTCTTT
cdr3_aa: CASSPEGMNTEAFF

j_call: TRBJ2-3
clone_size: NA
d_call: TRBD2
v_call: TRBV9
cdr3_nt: TGTGCCAGCAGCCCCTATGGGGGGGGGAGCACAGATACGCAGTATTTT
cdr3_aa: CASSPYGGGSTDTQYF

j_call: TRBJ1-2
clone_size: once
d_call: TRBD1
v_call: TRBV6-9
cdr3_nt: TGTGCCAGCAGTCGGGACAGTTCCTATGGCTACACCTTC
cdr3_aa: CASSRDSSYGYTF

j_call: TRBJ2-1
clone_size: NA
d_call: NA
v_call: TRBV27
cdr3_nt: TGTGCCAGCAGTTCAAACCCCAGTGTAGCCGATGAGCAGTTCTTC
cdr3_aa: CASSSNPSVADEQFF

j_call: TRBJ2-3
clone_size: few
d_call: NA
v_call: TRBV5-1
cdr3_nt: TGCGCCAGCAGCTTACGCGGGACCGCCACAGATACGCAGTATTTT
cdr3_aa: CASSLRGTATDTQYF

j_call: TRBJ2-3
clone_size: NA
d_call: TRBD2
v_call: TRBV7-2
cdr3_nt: TGTGCCAGCAGCTCCCTGGCGACTAGCTCAAATTCGGATACGCAGTATTTT
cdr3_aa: CASSSLATSSNSDTQYF

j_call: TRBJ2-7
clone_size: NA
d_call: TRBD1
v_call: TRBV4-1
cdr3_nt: TGCGCCAGCAGCCCCCGGGCTACAGGGGGGCTGCTCTACGAGCAGTACTTC
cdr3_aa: CASSPRATGGLLYEQYF

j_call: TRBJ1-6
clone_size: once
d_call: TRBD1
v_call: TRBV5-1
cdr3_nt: TGCGCCAGCAGCCCCAGGGGACAGGGGGCGCGGAATTCACCCCTCCACTTT
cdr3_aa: CASSPRGQGARNSPLHF

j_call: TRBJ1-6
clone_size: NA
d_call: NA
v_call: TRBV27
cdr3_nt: TGTGCCAGCAGAACAGGCAGCTATAATTCACCCCTCCACTTT
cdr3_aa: CASRTGSYNSPLHF

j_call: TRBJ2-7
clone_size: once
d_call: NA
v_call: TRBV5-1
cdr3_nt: TGCGCCAGCAGCCCTTCCGAGGGCGGGGGACACTACGAGCAGTACTTC
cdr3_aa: CASSPSEGGGHYEQYF

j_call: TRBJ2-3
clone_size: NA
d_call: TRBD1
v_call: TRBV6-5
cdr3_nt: TGTGCCAGCAGCCTGACAGGGTCCTACACAGATACGCAGTATTTT
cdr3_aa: CASSLTGSYTDTQYF

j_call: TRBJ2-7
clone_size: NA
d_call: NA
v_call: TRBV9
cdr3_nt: TGTGCCAGCAGCGTAACGGACGCACAGGGAGGGCCGTACGAGCAGTACTTC
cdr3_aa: CASSVTDAQGGPYEQYF

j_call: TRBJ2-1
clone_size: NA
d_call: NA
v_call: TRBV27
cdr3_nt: TGTGCCAGCAGTTGGGCCGAGGAGGGTGAGCAGTTCTTC
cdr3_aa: CASSWAEEGEQFF

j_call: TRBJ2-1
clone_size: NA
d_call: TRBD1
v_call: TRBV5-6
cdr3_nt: TGTGCCAGCAGCTTGGGTGGCGGGACAGGGGGCAATGAGCAGTTCTTC
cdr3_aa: CASSLGGGTGGNEQFF

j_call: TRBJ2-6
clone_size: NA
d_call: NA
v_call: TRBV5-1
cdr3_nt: TGCGCCAGCAGCTTCGGGGTAGGGGCCAACGTCCTGACTTTC
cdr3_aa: CASSFGVGANVLTF

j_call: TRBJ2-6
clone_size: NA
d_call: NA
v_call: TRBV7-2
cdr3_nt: TGTGCCAGCAGCCCCCGACACGCAGAGTCCCGGGCCAACGTCCTGACTTTC
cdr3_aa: CASSPRHAESRANVLTF

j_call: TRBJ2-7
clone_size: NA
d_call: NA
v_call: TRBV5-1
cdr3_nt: TGCGCCAGCAAAGGACAGTACGAGCAGTACTTC
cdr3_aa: CASKGQYEQYF

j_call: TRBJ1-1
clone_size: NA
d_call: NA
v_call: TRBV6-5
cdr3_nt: TGTGCCAGCAGTTACTCAGGTCGCAGGGATGGTGAAGCTTTCTTT
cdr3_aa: CASSYSGRRDGEAFF

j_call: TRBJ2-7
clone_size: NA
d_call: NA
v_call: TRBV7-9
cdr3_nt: TGTGCCAGCAGCTTAGGGGGGGTAGACGAGCAGTACTTC
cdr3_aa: CASSLGGVDEQYF

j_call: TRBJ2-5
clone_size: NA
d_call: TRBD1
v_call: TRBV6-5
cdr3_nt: TGTGCCAGCAGTTACCTGGACAGGGAATATCGGGAGACCCAGTACTTC
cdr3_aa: CASSYLDREYRETQYF

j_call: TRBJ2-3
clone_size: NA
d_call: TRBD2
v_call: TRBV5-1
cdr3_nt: TGCGCCAGCAGCCACAACGGACTAGCGGGGCGAGATACGCAGTATTTT
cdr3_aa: CASSHNGLAGRDTQYF

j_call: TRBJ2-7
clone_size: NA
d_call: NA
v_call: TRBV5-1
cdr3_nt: TGCGCCAGCAGCTTCAGGCGGGGCTACGAGCAGTACTTC
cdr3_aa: CASSFRRGYEQYF

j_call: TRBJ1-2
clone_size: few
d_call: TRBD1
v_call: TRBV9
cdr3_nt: TGTGCCAGCAGGGGGGGCAGGGGGCAGGGCTATGGCTACACCTTC
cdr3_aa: CASRGGRGQGYGYTF

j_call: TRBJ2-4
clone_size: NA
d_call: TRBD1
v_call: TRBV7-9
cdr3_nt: TGTGCCAGCAGCTTGGGGGGACAGGGAGGGAACATTCAGTACTTC
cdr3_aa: CASSLGGQGGNIQYF